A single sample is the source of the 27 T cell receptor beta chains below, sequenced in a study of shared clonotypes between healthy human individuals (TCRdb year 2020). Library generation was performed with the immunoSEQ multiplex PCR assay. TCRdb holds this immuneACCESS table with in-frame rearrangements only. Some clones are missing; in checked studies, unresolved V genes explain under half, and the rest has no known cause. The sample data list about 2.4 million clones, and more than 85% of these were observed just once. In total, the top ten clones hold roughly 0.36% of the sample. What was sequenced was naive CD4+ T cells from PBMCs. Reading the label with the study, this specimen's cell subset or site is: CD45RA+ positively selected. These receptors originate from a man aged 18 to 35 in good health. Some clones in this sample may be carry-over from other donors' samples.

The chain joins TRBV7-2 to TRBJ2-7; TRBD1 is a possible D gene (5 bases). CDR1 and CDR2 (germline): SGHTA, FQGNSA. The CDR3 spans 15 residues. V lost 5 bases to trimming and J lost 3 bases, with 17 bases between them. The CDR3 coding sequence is TGTGCCAGCAGCCCAGGGCTCGGTCCTTACTACGAGCAGTACTTC. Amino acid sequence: CASSPGLGPYYEQYF.

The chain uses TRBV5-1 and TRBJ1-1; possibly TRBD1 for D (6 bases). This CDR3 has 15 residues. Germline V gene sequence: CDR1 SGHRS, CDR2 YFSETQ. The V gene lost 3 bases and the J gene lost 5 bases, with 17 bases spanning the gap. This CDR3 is CASSSRPGDGTEAFF. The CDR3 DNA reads TGCGCCAGCAGCTCCCGCCCAGGGGATGGGACTGAAGCTTTCTTT.

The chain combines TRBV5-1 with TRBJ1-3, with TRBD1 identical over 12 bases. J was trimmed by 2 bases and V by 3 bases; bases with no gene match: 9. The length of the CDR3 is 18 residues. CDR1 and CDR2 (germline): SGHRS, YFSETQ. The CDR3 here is CASSSGTGGAGAGNTIYF. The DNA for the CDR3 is TGCGCCAGCAGCTCCGGGACAGGGGGCGCTGGGGCTGGAAACACCATATATTTT.

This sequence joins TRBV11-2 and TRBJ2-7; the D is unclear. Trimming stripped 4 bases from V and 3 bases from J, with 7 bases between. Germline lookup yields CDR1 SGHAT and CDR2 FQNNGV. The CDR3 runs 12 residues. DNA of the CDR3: TGTGCCAGCAGCTCCGTTGGCTACGAGCAGTACTTC. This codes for CASSSVGYEQYF.

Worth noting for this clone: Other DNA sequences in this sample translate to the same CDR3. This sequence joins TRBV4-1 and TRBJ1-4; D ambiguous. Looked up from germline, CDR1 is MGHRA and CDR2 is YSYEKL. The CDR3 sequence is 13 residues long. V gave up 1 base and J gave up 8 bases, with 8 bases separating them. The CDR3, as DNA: TGCGCCAGCAGCCAAGTGCATGGAGAAAAACTGTTTTTT. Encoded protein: CASSQVHGEKLFF.

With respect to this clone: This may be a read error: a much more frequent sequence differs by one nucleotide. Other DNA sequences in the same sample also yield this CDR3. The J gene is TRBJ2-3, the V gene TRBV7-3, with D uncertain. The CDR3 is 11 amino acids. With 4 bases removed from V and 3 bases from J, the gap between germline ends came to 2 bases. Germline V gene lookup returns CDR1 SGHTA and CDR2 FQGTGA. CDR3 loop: CASSSTDTQYF. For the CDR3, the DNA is TGTGCCAGCAGCTCAACAGATACGCAGTATTTT.

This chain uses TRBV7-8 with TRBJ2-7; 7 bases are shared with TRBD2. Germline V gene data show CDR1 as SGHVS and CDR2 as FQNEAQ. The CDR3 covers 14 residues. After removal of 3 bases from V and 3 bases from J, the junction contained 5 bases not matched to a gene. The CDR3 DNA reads TGTGCCAGCAGCTTTCGGACTAGTCTCTACGAGCAGTACTTC. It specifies CASSFRTSLYEQYF.

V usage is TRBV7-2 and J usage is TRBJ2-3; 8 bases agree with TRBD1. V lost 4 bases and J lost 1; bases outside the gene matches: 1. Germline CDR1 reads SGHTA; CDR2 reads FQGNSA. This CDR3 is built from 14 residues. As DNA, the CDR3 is TGTGCCAGCAGCTCGGACAGGGGCACAGATACGCAGTATTTT. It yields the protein CASSSDRGTDTQYF.

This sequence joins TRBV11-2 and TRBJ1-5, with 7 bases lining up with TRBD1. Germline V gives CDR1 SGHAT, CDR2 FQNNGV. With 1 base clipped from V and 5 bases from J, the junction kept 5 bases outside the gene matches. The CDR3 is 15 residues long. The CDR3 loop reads CASSLAGDSYQPQHF. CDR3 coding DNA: TGTGCCAGCAGCTTAGCGGGGGACAGTTATCAGCCCCAGCATTTT.

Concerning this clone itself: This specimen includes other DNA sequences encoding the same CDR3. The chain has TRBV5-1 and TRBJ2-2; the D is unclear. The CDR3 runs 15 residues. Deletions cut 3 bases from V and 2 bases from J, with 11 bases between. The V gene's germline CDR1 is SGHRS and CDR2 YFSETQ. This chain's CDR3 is CASSSQGPNTGELFF. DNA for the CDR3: TGCGCCAGCAGCTCCCAAGGGCCAAACACCGGGGAGCTGTTTTTT.

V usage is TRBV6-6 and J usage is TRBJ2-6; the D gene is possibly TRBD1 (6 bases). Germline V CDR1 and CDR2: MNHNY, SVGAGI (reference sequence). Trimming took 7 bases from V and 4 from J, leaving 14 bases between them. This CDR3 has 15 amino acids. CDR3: CASTQQGTGANVLTF. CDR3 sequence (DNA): TGTGCCAGCACCCAACAGGGTACAGGGGCCAACGTCCTGACTTTC.

CDR3 in amino acids: CASSSQGGYEQFF. Here the CDR3 DNA reads TGTGCCAGCAGCTCGCAGGGGGGTTATGAGCAGTTCTTC. V and J are TRBV7-7 and TRBJ2-1; D is possibly TRBD1 (7 bases). This CDR3 comprises 13 residues. Trimming left V 4 bases short and J 8 bases short, with 12 bases between. Germline assignment: CDR1 SSHAT and CDR2 FNYEAQ (reference sequence). Together with reference TRBV7-7 and TRBJ2-1, the CDR3 gives the full variable domain: GAGVSQSPRYKVTKRGQDVTLRCDPISSHATLYWYQQALGQGPEFLTYFNYEAQPDKSGLPSDRFSAERPEGSISTLTIQRTEQRDSAMYRCASSSQGGYEQFFGPGTRLTVL.

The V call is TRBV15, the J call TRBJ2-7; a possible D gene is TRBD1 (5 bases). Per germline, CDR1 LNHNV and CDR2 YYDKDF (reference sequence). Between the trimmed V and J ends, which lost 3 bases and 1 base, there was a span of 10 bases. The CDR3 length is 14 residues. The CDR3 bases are TGTGCCACCAGCAGGAAGGGGAAATCCTACGAGCAGTACTTC. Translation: CATSRKGKSYEQYF.

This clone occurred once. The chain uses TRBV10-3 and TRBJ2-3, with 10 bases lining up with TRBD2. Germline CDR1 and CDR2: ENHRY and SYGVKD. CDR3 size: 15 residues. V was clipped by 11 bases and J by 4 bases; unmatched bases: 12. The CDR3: CALGASGGDSDTQYF. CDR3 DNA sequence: TGTGCCCTCGGGGCTAGCGGGGGAGATTCAGATACGCAGTATTTT.

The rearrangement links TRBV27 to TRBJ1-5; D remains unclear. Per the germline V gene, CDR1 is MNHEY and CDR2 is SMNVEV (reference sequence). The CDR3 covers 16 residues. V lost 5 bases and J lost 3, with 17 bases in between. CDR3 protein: CASSPQWSGPNQPQHF. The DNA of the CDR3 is TGTGCCAGCAGTCCCCAGTGGTCCGGGCCCAATCAGCCCCAGCATTTT.

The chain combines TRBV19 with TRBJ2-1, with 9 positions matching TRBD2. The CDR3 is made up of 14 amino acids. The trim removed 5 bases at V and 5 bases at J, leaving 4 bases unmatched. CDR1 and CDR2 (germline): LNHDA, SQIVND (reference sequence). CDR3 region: CASSASGNNNEQFF. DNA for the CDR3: TGTGCCAGTAGTGCTAGCGGGAATAACAATGAGCAGTTCTTC.

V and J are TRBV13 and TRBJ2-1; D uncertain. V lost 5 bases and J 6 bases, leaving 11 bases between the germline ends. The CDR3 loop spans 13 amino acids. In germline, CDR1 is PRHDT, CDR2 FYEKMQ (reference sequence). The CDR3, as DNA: TGTGCCAGCAGCACGACAAGTCGCAATGAGCAGTTCTTC. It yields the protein CASSTTSRNEQFF.

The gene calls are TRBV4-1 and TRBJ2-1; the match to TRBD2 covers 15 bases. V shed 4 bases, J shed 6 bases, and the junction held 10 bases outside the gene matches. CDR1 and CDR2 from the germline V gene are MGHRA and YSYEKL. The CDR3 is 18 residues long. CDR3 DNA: TGCGCCAGCAGCCCCTTCCCCGGACTAGCGGGAGGGCTCAATGAGCAGTTCTTC. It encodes CASSPFPGLAGGLNEQFF.

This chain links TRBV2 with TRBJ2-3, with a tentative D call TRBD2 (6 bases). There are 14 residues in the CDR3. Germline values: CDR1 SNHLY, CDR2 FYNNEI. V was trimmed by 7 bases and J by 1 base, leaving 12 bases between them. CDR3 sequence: CASTRERGTDTQYF. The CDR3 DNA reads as TGTGCCAGCACCCGGGAGAGGGGCACAGATACGCAGTATTTT.

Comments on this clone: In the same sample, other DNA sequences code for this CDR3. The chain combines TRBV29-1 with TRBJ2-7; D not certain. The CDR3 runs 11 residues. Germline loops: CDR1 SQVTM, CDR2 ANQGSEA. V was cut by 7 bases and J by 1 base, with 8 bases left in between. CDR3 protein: CSAGRSYEQYF. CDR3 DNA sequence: TGCAGCGCCGGACGGTCCTACGAGCAGTACTTC.

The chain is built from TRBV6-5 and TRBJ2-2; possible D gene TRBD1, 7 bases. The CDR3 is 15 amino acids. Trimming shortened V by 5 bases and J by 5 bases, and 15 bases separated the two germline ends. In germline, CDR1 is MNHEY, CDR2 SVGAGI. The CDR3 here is CASSSRGVGTGELFF. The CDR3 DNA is TGTGCCAGCAGTAGCAGGGGGGTTGGGACCGGGGAGCTGTTTTTT.

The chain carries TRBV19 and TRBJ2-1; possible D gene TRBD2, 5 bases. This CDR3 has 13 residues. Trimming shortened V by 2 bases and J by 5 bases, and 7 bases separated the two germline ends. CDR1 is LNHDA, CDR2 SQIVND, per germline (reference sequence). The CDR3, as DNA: TGTGCCAGTAGTATAAATAGCGACAATGAGCAGTTCTTC. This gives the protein CASSINSDNEQFF.

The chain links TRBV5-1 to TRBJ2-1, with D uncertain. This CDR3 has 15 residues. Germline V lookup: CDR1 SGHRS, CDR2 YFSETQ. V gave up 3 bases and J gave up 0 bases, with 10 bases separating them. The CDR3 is CASSWRKTSYNEQFF. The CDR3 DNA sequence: TGCGCCAGCAGCTGGAGAAAGACCTCCTACAATGAGCAGTTCTTC. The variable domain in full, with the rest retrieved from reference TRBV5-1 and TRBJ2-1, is KAGVTQTPRYLIKTRGQQVTLSCSPISGHRSVSWYQQTPGQGLQFLFEYFSETQRNKGNFPGRFSGRQFSNSRSEMNVSTLELGDSALYLCASSWRKTSYNEQFFGPGTRLTVL.

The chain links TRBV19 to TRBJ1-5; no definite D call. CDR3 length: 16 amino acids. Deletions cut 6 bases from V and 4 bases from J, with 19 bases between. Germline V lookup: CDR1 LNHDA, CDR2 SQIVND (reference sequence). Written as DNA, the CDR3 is TGTGCCAGTAGACTCCTTGCAGGCGCGAGAAATCAGCCCCAGCATTTT. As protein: CASRLLAGARNQPQHF.

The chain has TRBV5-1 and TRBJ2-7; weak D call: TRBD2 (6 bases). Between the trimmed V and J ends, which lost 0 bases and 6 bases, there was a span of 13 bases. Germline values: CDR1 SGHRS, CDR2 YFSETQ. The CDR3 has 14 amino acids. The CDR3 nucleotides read TGCGCCAGCAGCTTGGCCGAGGAGGGGCGCGAGCAGTACTTC. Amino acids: CASSLAEEGREQYF.

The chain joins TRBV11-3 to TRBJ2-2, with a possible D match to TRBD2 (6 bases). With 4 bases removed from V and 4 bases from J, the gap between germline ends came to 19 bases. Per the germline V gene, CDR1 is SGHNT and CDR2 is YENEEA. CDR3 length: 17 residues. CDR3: CASSSTGRGSGTGELFF. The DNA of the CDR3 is TGTGCCAGCAGCTCCACTGGCCGGGGGTCGGGCACCGGGGAGCTGTTTTTT.

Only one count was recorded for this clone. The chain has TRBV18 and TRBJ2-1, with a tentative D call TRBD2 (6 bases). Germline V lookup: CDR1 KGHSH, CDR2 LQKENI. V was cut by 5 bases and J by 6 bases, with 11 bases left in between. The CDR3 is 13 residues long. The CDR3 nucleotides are TGTGCCAGCTCATCAAACGGGGGCAATGAGCAGTTCTTC. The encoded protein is CASSSNGGNEQFF.